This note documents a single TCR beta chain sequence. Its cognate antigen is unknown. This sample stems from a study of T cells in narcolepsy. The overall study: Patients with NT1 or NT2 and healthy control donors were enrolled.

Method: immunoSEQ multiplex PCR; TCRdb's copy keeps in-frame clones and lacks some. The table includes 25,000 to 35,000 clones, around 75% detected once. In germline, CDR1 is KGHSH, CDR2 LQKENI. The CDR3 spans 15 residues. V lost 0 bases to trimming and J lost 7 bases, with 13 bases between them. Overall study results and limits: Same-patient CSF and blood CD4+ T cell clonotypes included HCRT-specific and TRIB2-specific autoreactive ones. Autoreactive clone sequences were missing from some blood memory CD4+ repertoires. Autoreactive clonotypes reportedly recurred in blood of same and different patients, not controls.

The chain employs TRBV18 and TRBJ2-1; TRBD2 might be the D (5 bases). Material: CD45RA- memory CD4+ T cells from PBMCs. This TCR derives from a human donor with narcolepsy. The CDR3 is CASSPPSSSGNEQFF. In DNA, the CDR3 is TGTGCCAGCTCACCACCGTCTAGCTCGGGAAATGAGCAGTTCTTC.